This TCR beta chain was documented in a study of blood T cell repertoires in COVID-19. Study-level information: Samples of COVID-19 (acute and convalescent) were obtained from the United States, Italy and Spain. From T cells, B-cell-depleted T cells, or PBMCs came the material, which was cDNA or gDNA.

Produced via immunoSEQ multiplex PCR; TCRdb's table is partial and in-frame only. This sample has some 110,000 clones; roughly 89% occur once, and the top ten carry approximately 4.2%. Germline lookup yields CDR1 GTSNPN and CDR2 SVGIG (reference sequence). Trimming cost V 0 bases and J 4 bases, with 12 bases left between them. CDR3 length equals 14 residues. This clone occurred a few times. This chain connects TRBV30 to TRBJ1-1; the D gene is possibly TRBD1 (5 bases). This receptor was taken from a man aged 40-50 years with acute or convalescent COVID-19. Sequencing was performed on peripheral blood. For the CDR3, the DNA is TGTGCCTGGAGTGTACTTGGGAGGGGCACTGAAGCTTTCTTT. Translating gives CAWSVLGRGTEAFF.